A selection of T cell receptor beta chains follows, all from one sample in a study of cytomegalovirus exposure and HLA in healthy donors. The repertoire was sequenced with immunoSEQ multiplex PCR; TCRdb's copy has only in-frame clones and lacks some. The sample shows about 140,000 clones, 75% to 80% of them seen only once. Sequenced material: PBMCs. These receptor sequences come from a woman between 50 and 59 years old in good health and CMV-seronegative. Each CDR3 is given with its conserved first and last residue. A D gene is named only where the DNA matches it firmly. A clone size is listed for some rows: how often the clone was seen (once, few, many), or a class if it is expanded.

TRBV10-1	TRBJ2-6	TRBD2	-	CASSFGLAGQCSGANVLTF	TGCGCCAGCAGTTTCGGTCTAGCGGGGCAATGCTCTGGGGCCAACGTCCTGACTTTC
TRBV10-3	TRBJ1-6	-	-	CAISESRLDSYNSPLHF	TGTGCCATCAGTGAGTCGAGGTTGGACTCCTATAATTCACCCCTCCACTTT
TRBV7-2	TRBJ1-2	-	few	CASSPGQTPTNYGYTF	TGTGCCAGCAGCCCCGGACAGACCCCAACTAACTATGGCTACACCTTC
TRBV4-2	TRBJ2-1	TRBD2	-	CASSSRLAGGDEQFF	TGTGCCAGCAGCTCCCGACTAGCGGGGGGGGATGAGCAGTTCTTC
TRBV5-1	TRBJ1-6	TRBD1	-	CASSLVLAGGLNSPLHF	TGCGCCAGCAGCTTGGTGCTGGCAGGGGGATTGAATTCACCCCTCCACTTT
TRBV12-5	TRBJ1-1	TRBD1	-	CASGFVWGQGTTEAFF	TGTGCTAGTGGTTTCGTTTGGGGACAGGGGACCACTGAAGCTTTCTTT
TRBV10-1	TRBJ2-7	-	-	CATQKVGALYEQYF	TGCGCCACCCAAAAGGTGGGGGCCCTCTACGAGCAGTACTTC
TRBV6-5	TRBJ2-3	-	-	CASSHTDTQYF	TGTGCCAGCAGTCACACAGATACGCAGTATTTT
TRBV19	TRBJ2-2	TRBD1	-	CASSNRGLNTGELFF	TGTGCCAGTAGTAATAGGGGGCTTAACACCGGGGAGCTGTTTTTT
TRBV4-2	TRBJ2-2	-	-	CASSPIVTTKGAGELFF	TGTGCCAGCAGTCCAATAGTCACGACTAAGGGAGCCGGGGAGCTGTTTTTT
TRBV27	TRBJ1-6	TRBD1	few	CASSLRQGAISPLHF	TGTGCCAGCAGTCTCAGACAGGGGGCGATTTCACCCCTCCACTTT
TRBV5-1	TRBJ2-7	TRBD1	-	CASSFRQGYEQYF	TGCGCCAGCAGCTTCCGACAGGGGTACGAGCAGTACTTC
TRBV28	TRBJ2-5	-	-	CASGGLNLETQYF	TGTGCCAGCGGAGGACTAAATCTTGAGACCCAGTACTTC
TRBV2	TRBJ1-2	TRBD1	-	CASSIQGRSNYGYTF	TGTGCCAGCAGTATACAGGGGCGAAGTAACTATGGCTACACCTTC
TRBV7-2	TRBJ1-2	-	-	CASSWPGGERGYTF	TGTGCCAGCAGCTGGCCTGGCGGGGAGCGGGGCTACACCTTC
TRBV11-2	TRBJ2-2	-	-	CASSVRGANTGELFF	TGTGCCAGCAGCGTCAGGGGCGCGAACACCGGGGAGCTGTTTTTT
TRBV7-2	TRBJ1-5	TRBD1	-	CASSLLGTGNQPQHF	TGTGCCAGCAGCTTATTAGGGACAGGCAATCAGCCCCAGCATTTT
TRBV7-9	TRBJ2-7	-	few	CASSPGEGISYEQYF	TGTGCCAGCAGCCCGGGGGAAGGAATATCCTACGAGCAGTACTTC
TRBV7-8	TRBJ2-1	TRBD1	-	CASSLAYRDRGFHEQFF	TGTGCCAGCAGCTTAGCCTACCGGGACAGGGGTTTCCATGAGCAGTTCTTC
TRBV6-6	TRBJ2-4	-	-	CASSYSGAAGADIQYF	TGTGCCAGCAGTTACTCGGGAGCCGCGGGGGCTGACATTCAGTACTTC
TRBV5-1	TRBJ2-3	-	-	CASSLDPGTDTQYF	TGCGCCAGCAGCTTGGATCCCGGCACAGATACGCAGTATTTT
TRBV19	TRBJ2-7	TRBD1	-	CASSNRGWQYF	TGTGCCAGTAGTAACAGGGGCTGGCAGTACTTC
TRBV2	TRBJ2-5	TRBD2	-	CASSQTSGGVGETQYF	TGTGCCAGCAGTCAGACTAGCGGGGGGGTGGGGGAGACCCAGTACTTC
TRBV19	TRBJ2-1	TRBD2	-	CAASSGYYNEQFF	TGTGCCGCGTCTAGCGGATACTACAATGAGCAGTTCTTC
TRBV19	TRBJ1-1	-	-	CASSISRDTEAFF	TGTGCCAGTAGTATAAGCAGGGACACTGAAGCTTTCTTT
TRBV10-3	TRBJ1-2	-	medium-sized	CAISSSGGHGYTF	TGTGCCATCAGTAGTTCGGGGGGGCATGGCTACACCTTC
TRBV5-6	TRBJ2-7	-	-	CASSLPQNYEQYF	TGTGCCAGCAGCTTGCCACAGAACTACGAGCAGTACTTC
TRBV7-2	TRBJ1-5	-	-	CASSSPGDHQPQHF	TGTGCCAGCAGCTCGCCGGGAGACCATCAGCCCCAGCATTTT
TRBV10-1	TRBJ1-5	-	-	CASSERGFGNQPQHF	TGCGCCAGCAGTGAGAGGGGTTTCGGCAATCAGCCCCAGCATTTT
TRBV6-1	TRBJ1-2	TRBD1	-	CASSEGTGGYGYTF	TGTGCCAGCAGTGAAGGGACAGGGGGCTATGGCTACACCTTC
TRBV19	TRBJ2-7	TRBD1	-	CASSRDRGPDEQYF	TGTGCCAGTAGCCGGGACAGGGGGCCCGACGAGCAGTACTTC
TRBV18	TRBJ1-4	-	-	CASSPQGNNEKLFF	TGTGCCAGCTCACCGCAGGGAAATAATGAAAAACTGTTTTTT
TRBV25-1	TRBJ2-5	TRBD1	-	CASSGTGVETQYF	TGTGCCAGCTCCGGGACAGGGGTGGAGACCCAGTACTTC
TRBV6-5	TRBJ1-6	-	-	CASSKGASYNSPLHF	TGTGCCAGCTCCAAAGGGGCCTCCTATAATTCACCCCTCCACTTT
TRBV5-1	TRBJ2-5	-	few	CASSHPNSQETQYF	TGCGCCAGCAGCCACCCTAATTCACAGGAGACCCAGTACTTC
TRBV10-3	TRBJ2-1	TRBD2	-	CAITSVAGPGNEQFF	TGTGCCATCACGTCGGTAGCGGGGCCGGGGAATGAGCAGTTCTTC
TRBV6-1	TRBJ2-5	-	-	CASSEVGRHTETQYF	TGTGCCAGCAGTGAAGTGGGGAGACATACGGAGACCCAGTACTTC
TRBV4-2	TRBJ1-1	-	-	CASSRLGLGETEAFF	TGTGCCAGCAGCCGCCTTGGACTCGGGGAGACTGAAGCTTTCTTT
TRBV28	TRBJ2-5	TRBD2	-	CASSSLAGGQETQYF	TGTGCCAGCAGTTCCCTAGCGGGGGGGCAAGAGACCCAGTACTTC
TRBV6-5	TRBJ1-2	-	many	CASSSPRGDGYTF	TGTGCCAGCAGTTCCCCTCGGGGGGACGGCTACACCTTC
TRBV5-6	TRBJ2-3	TRBD2	-	CASSLAYLAGGTSTDTQYF	TGTGCCAGCAGCTTGGCCTATCTAGCGGGGGGGACTAGCACAGATACGCAGTATTTT
TRBV7-6	TRBJ2-2	-	-	CASSLGIILTGELFF	TGTGCCAGCAGCTTAGGGATTATACTAACCGGGGAGCTGTTTTTT
TRBV4-1	TRBJ1-3	-	-	CASSALGGKTGNTIYF	TGCGCCAGCAGCGCCCTCGGGGGTAAAACTGGAAACACCATATATTTT
TRBV6-5	TRBJ1-3	-	few	CASSRGINSGNTIYF	TGTGCCAGCAGTAGGGGGATAAACTCTGGAAACACCATATATTTT
TRBV6-5	TRBJ1-1	TRBD1	-	CASTYQSRGRGTEAFF	TGTGCCAGCACTTACCAATCTAGGGGGCGCGGCACTGAAGCTTTCTTT
TRBV5-4	TRBJ2-1	TRBD1	-	CASSPGQGKDEQFF	TGTGCCAGCAGCCCCGGACAGGGTAAGGATGAGCAGTTCTTC
TRBV4-3	TRBJ1-2	-	-	CASSQDNPRDGYTF	TGCGCCAGCAGCCAAGATAACCCGAGGGATGGCTACACCTTC
TRBV11-2	TRBJ2-3	-	-	CASSPRAGSTDTQYF	TGTGCCAGCAGCCCCCGGGCGGGGAGCACAGATACGCAGTATTTT
TRBV28	TRBJ2-7	-	-	CASSFLGQSFYEQYF	TGTGCCAGCAGTTTCCTCGGACAGTCGTTCTACGAGCAGTACTTC
TRBV10-3	TRBJ2-3	-	-	CAISELTGTDTQYF	TGTGCCATCAGTGAGCTTACGGGCACAGATACGCAGTATTTT